This passage covers 2 T cell receptor beta chains from one sample sequenced in a study of blood T cell repertoires in COVID-19. TCRdb's copy holds only in-frame clones and misses some; the assay was immunoSEQ multiplex PCR. This table has about 81,000 clones, about nine tenths appearing once. The sample comprised peripheral blood. Receptors originate from a man aged 70 or older with active or convalescent COVID-19.

This chain joins TRBV5-4 and TRBJ2-7; 9 bases match TRBD1. CDR3 length equals 13 residues. Germline assignment: CDR1 SGHNT and CDR2 YYREEE (reference sequence). V lost 7 bases to trimming and J lost 4 bases; unmatched junction nucleotides: 6. This CDR3 reads CASARDRVYEQYF. The CDR3 DNA sequence: TGTGCCAGCGCCCGGGACAGGGTTTACGAGCAGTACTTC. The full variable domain, completed using reference TRBV5-4 and TRBJ2-7, is ETGVTQSPTHLIKTRGQQVTLRCSSQSGHNTVSWYQQALGQGPQFIFQYYREEENGRGNFPPRFSGLQFPNYSSELNVNALELDDSALYLCASARDRVYEQYFGPGTRLTVT.

The chain uses TRBV18 and TRBJ1-6; D gene unclear. Germline V gene data show CDR1 as KGHSH and CDR2 as LQKENI. The CDR3 is 13 residues long. Trimming took 2 bases from V and 7 from J, leaving 6 bases between them. This chain's CDR3 is CASSPSNNSPLHF. In DNA, the CDR3 is TGTGCCAGCTCACCATCTAACAATTCACCCCTCCACTTT.